Listed below are T cell receptor beta chains from one sample, sequenced in a study of blood T cell repertoires in COVID-19. Profiling relied on immunoSEQ multiplex PCR, and the TCRdb table lists in-frame clones only, not all of them. The table records 80,000 or so clones, approximately 90% of them present only once. Sequencing was done on a sample of peripheral blood. The receptors were sampled from a man in his fifties or sixties with acute or convalescent COVID-19. Each CDR3 is given with its conserved first and last residue. A D gene is named only where the DNA matches it firmly. Where a row states a size, it is once, few, many or the class of an expanded clone; other rows omit it.

abundance,j_gene,v_gene,d_gene,CDR3aa,CDR3nt
NA,TRBJ2-1,TRBV7-2,TRBD2,CANRLKSGSSYNEQFF,TGTGCCAACAGACTTAAAAGCGGGAGTTCCTACAATGAGCAGTTCTTC
NA,TRBJ2-3,TRBV28,NA,CASGAKDTQYF,TGTGCCAGCGGGGCCAAAGATACGCAGTATTTT
NA,TRBJ1-1,TRBV4-3,NA,CASSQGAQGSTEAFF,TGCGCCAGCAGCCAAGGTGCCCAGGGGAGCACTGAAGCTTTCTTT
NA,TRBJ1-2,TRBV5-1,NA,CASSPTYGGAEGYGYTF,TGCGCCAGCAGCCCGACCTATGGGGGGGCCGAAGGCTATGGCTACACCTTC
NA,TRBJ1-1,TRBV18,TRBD1,CASSPRDSQNTEAFF,TGTGCCAGCTCCCCACGGGACAGCCAGAACACTGAAGCTTTCTTT
NA,TRBJ2-1,TRBV11-2,TRBD2,CASSFSTSGYNEQFF,TGTGCCAGCAGCTTTTCGACTAGCGGCTACAATGAGCAGTTCTTC
NA,TRBJ1-5,TRBV27,NA,CASSWGADQPQHF,TGTGCCAGCAGTTGGGGAGCGGACCAGCCCCAGCATTTT
once,TRBJ2-5,TRBV6-5,NA,CASSYWGLKQETQYF,TGTGCCAGCAGTTATTGGGGACTGAAGCAAGAGACCCAGTACTTC
few,TRBJ1-1,TRBV10-2,TRBD1,CASSESRGLNVNTEAFF,TGCGCCAGCAGTGAGTCCAGGGGGCTTAATGTGAACACTGAAGCTTTCTTT
NA,TRBJ2-1,TRBV3-1/TRBV3-2,TRBD2,CASSQGFGGGLNEQFF,TGTGCCAGCAGCCAGGGGTTTGGGGGAGGGCTCAATGAGCAGTTCTTC
NA,TRBJ1-2,TRBV9,NA,CASSVALRDNYGYTF,TGTGCCAGCAGCGTAGCCCTCCGGGATAACTATGGCTACACCTTC
NA,TRBJ2-1,TRBV28,TRBD2,CASSPGLAGDEQFF,TGTGCCAGCAGCCCCGGACTAGCGGGAGATGAGCAGTTCTTC
NA,TRBJ1-2,TRBV10-3,TRBD1,CAISERDRPGYTF,TGTGCCATCAGTGAAAGGGACAGGCCTGGCTACACCTTC
NA,TRBJ1-3,TRBV7-2,NA,CASSWDIRAGNTIYF,TGTGCCAGCAGCTGGGACATCCGGGCTGGAAACACCATATATTTT
NA,TRBJ2-1,TRBV5-4,NA,CASSPEGPGGYNEQFF,TGTGCCAGCAGCCCGGAGGGTCCTGGGGGCTACAATGAGCAGTTCTTC
NA,TRBJ1-5,TRBV19,TRBD1,CASSTGTGGNQPQHF,TGTGCCAGTAGTACAGGGACAGGGGGCAATCAGCCCCAGCATTTT
NA,TRBJ2-1,TRBV28,NA,CASSLLAAYNEQFF,TGTGCCAGCAGTTTACTCGCGGCCTACAATGAGCAGTTCTTC
NA,TRBJ1-6,TRBV12-3/TRBV12-4,NA,CASGTGFNSPLHF,TGTGCCAGCGGAACAGGGTTTAATTCACCCCTCCACTTT
NA,TRBJ2-3,TRBV5-1,TRBD1,CASSPGTGGGTDTQYF,TGCGCCAGCAGTCCCGGGACAGGGGGAGGCACAGATACGCAGTATTTT
NA,TRBJ1-5,TRBV18,NA,CASSRGGNQPQHF,TGTGCCAGCTCCCGGGGAGGCAATCAGCCCCAGCATTTT
NA,TRBJ2-1,TRBV2,NA,CASTGDGGGLADYNEQFF,TGTGCCAGCACAGGGGACGGTGGTGGGCTAGCGGACTACAATGAGCAGTTCTTC
NA,TRBJ1-4,TRBV6-5,NA,CASTSGVGSEKLFF,TGTGCCAGCACCTCAGGGGTGGGAAGTGAAAAACTGTTTTTT
NA,TRBJ1-2,TRBV7-2,TRBD1,CASSLAGQSSYGYTF,TGTGCCAGCAGCTTAGCGGGACAGTCATCCTATGGCTACACCTTC
NA,TRBJ1-2,TRBV4-3,TRBD1,CASSPQGAYYGYTF,TGCGCCAGCAGCCCACAGGGGGCCTACTATGGCTACACCTTC
NA,TRBJ2-1,TRBV19,NA,CASSFGGSYNEQFF,TGTGCCAGTAGTTTTGGGGGGTCCTACAATGAGCAGTTCTTC
NA,TRBJ2-7,TRBV6-6,NA,CASSQGGIFHEQYF,TGTGCCAGCAGCCAGGGTGGGATCTTCCACGAGCAGTACTTC
NA,TRBJ2-1,TRBV6-5,TRBD2,CASRSGTYNEQFF,TGTGCCAGCAGGAGCGGGACCTACAATGAGCAGTTCTTC
NA,TRBJ2-7,TRBV5-1,TRBD1,CASSSTGQKFEQYF,TGCGCCAGCAGTTCAACGGGACAGAAGTTCGAGCAGTACTTC
NA,TRBJ1-6,TRBV6-6,NA,CASSYDGGSPLHF,TGTGCCAGCAGTTACGACGGAGGTTCACCCCTCCACTTT
NA,TRBJ1-6,TRBV4-1,TRBD1,CASSQGDRGLRSPLHF,TGCGCCAGCAGCCAAGGGGACAGGGGGCTTCGCTCACCCCTCCACTTT
NA,TRBJ1-2,TRBV19,NA,CASSYWGGNYGYTF,TGTGCCAGTAGCTACTGGGGAGGCAACTATGGCTACACCTTC
NA,TRBJ1-3,TRBV6-5,NA,CASRGIRQAGNTIYF,TGTGCCAGCAGGGGGATCAGACAGGCTGGAAACACCATATATTTT
once,TRBJ1-4,TRBV3-1/TRBV3-2,NA,CASSVVSPREAYLMSANEKLFF,TGTGCCAGCAGCGTAGTCTCACCCAGGGAGGCGTATTTGATGTCGGCTAATGAAAAACTGTTTTTT
NA,TRBJ2-7,TRBV7-6,TRBD2,CASSLVSGSTTYEQYF,TGTGCCAGCAGCTTAGTTAGCGGGTCCACAACCTACGAGCAGTACTTC
NA,TRBJ2-1,TRBV7-9,TRBD2,CASSLAPGLAGRYGNEQFF,TGTGCCAGCAGCTTAGCGCCGGGACTAGCGGGGAGGTATGGAAATGAGCAGTTCTTC
NA,TRBJ1-2,TRBV30,NA,CACSRGVDYGYTF,TGTGCCTGCTCCAGGGGAGTCGACTATGGCTACACCTTC
NA,TRBJ1-3,TRBV5-1,TRBD1,CASSFIQGALRGNTIYF,TGCGCCAGCAGCTTCATACAGGGGGCGCTTAGAGGAAACACCATATATTTT
NA,TRBJ1-1,TRBV19,NA,CASSIAGGNTEAFF,TGTGCCAGTAGTATAGCAGGAGGGAATACTGAAGCTTTCTTT
NA,TRBJ1-5,TRBV6-2/TRBV6-3,NA,CASSYPPGVRGQPQHF,TGTGCCAGCAGTTACCCTCCAGGGGTGCGCGGACAGCCCCAGCATTTT
NA,TRBJ2-7,TRBV3-1/TRBV3-2,TRBD2,CASSLGGVGGEQYF,TGTGCCAGCAGCCTGGGGGGGGTTGGAGGCGAGCAGTACTTC
few,TRBJ1-2,TRBV5-6,NA,CASSLASSSYGYTF,TGTGCCAGCAGCTTAGCAAGCTCGTCATATGGCTACACCTTC
NA,TRBJ1-5,TRBV12-3/TRBV12-4,NA,CASSLTVNGPQHF,TGTGCCAGCAGTTTAACAGTGAATGGGCCCCAGCATTTT
NA,TRBJ1-1,TRBV20-1,NA,CSATRGLGFF,TGCAGTGCGACTAGGGGATTGGGTTTCTTT
few,TRBJ2-1,TRBV20-1,NA,CSPSAGNEQFF,TGCAGTCCCAGCGCAGGGAATGAGCAGTTCTTC
NA,TRBJ2-5,TRBV7-2,TRBD2,CASERGAQETQYF,TGTGCCAGCGAGCGGGGGGCCCAAGAGACCCAGTACTTC
NA,TRBJ1-1,TRBV19,NA,CASSMGEVFKGNTEAFF,TGTGCCAGTAGTATGGGAGAAGTTTTTAAAGGGAACACTGAAGCTTTCTTT
NA,TRBJ1-1,TRBV29-1,NA,CSFQDGTKEIMNTEAFF,TGCAGCTTCCAGGATGGGACAAAGGAGATTATGAACACTGAAGCTTTCTTT
NA,TRBJ1-1,TRBV3-1/TRBV3-2,NA,CASSKDQGNTEAFF,TGTGCCAGCAGCAAAGACCAGGGGAACACTGAAGCTTTCTTT
NA,TRBJ1-1,TRBV24-1,NA,CATSARENTEAFF,TGTGCCACCAGTGCCAGGGAGAACACTGAAGCTTTCTTT
NA,TRBJ2-2,TRBV5-4,TRBD2,CASSVTSGMVSGELFF,TGTGCCAGCAGCGTGACTAGCGGGATGGTGAGCGGGGAGCTGTTTTTT
NA,TRBJ1-4,TRBV5-4,NA,CASSSWGDEKLFF,TGTGCCAGCAGCTCCTGGGGAGATGAAAAACTGTTTTTT
NA,TRBJ1-4,TRBV7-7,NA,CASSQGQSSNEKLFF,TGTGCCAGCAGCCAAGGACAGAGCTCAAATGAAAAACTGTTTTTT
NA,TRBJ1-2,TRBV2,TRBD1,CASSEPPYGTGSSNYGYTF,TGTGCCAGCAGTGAACCCCCCTACGGGACAGGGTCCTCTAACTATGGCTACACCTTC
NA,TRBJ2-1,TRBV29-1,NA,CSVEKAPLAEQFF,TGCAGCGTTGAAAAAGCCCCACTAGCTGAGCAGTTCTTC
NA,TRBJ1-2,TRBV6-6,NA,CASSSAGTRTYGYTF,TGTGCCAGCAGTTCTGCCGGGACACGCACCTATGGCTACACCTTC
NA,TRBJ2-3,TRBV5-1,NA,CASSITGGGDTQYF,TGCGCCAGCAGCATTACGGGGGGCGGGGATACGCAGTATTTT
NA,TRBJ2-3,TRBV5-1,NA,CASSSGQITDTQYF,TGCGCCAGCAGCTCCGGACAGATCACAGATACGCAGTATTTT
NA,TRBJ2-7,TRBV6-5,TRBD1,CASTGQVSLEQYF,TGTGCCAGCACTGGACAGGTTTCGCTTGAGCAGTACTTC
NA,TRBJ1-6,TRBV7-2,TRBD1,CASSPSDRGWSPLHF,TGTGCCAGCAGCCCGTCGGACAGGGGTTGGTCACCCCTCCACTTT